Listed below are T cell receptor beta chains from one sample, sequenced in a study of molecular identifiers for immune sequencing clone quantification. Using its own MiXCR run on the PCR reads, TCRdb lists one record per CDR3 protein. Of approximately 36,000 distinct CDR3 sequences listed, approximately 17% are singletons. Sequencing was carried out using naive CD8+ T cells from blood, with Jurkat cell RNA spiked in. These receptors originate from a human donor in good health. Some libraries in this study had Jurkat cell RNA spiked in. Both conserved end residues are part of each CDR3. Fields, in order: clone size, V gene, D gene, J gene, CDR3 length, CDR3 protein, CDR3 DNA. D genes are given only for firm matches. Clone size, where shown, is once, few, many, or a class for clones that have expanded.

many	TRBV6-6	NA	TRBJ2-2	16	CASSYSWGPNTGELFF	TGTGCCAGCAGTTACTCGTGGGGACCGAACACCGGGGAGCTGTTTTTT
NA	TRBV29-1	NA	TRBJ2-7	12	CSGLGSSYEQYF	TGCAGCGGACTGGGAAGCTCCTACGAGCAGTACTTC
few	TRBV28	TRBD2	TRBJ2-1	14	CAIRSGGRGNEQFF	TGTGCCATCCGGTCTGGCGGGAGAGGCAATGAGCAGTTCTTC
many	TRBV7-8	NA	TRBJ2-7	16	CASSLARVVSSYEQYF	TGTGCCAGCAGCTTAGCGCGGGTTGTGAGCTCCTACGAGCAGTACTTC
few	TRBV5-6	NA	TRBJ1-6	14	CASSRGPLYSPLHF	TGTGCCAGCAGTCGGGGGCCTTTATATTCACCCCTCCACTTT
NA	TRBV19	NA	TRBJ2-1	15	CASSLDWSGYNEQFF	TGTGCCAGTAGCCTAGATTGGAGCGGCTACAATGAGCAGTTCTTC
NA	TRBV14	NA	TRBJ2-1	12	CASSQGDYEQFF	TGTGCCAGCAGCCAAGGCGACTATGAGCAGTTCTTC
few	TRBV4-1	NA	TRBJ2-3	15	CASTPGQTSTDTQYF	TGCGCCAGCACACCGGGACAAACTAGCACAGATACGCAGTATTTT
NA	TRBV28	TRBD2	TRBJ2-5	14	CASARLAAQEAQYF	TGTGCCAGCGCAAGACTAGCGGCACAAGAGGCCCAGTACTTC
few	TRBV28	NA	TRBJ1-2	15	CASSFWAGVNYGYTF	TGTGCCAGCAGTTTTTGGGCAGGGGTTAACTATGGCTACACCTTC
many	TRBV7-2	NA	TRBJ2-7	15	CASSLGVLVSNEQYF	TGTGCCAGCAGCTTAGGCGTGTTAGTGTCCAACGAGCAGTACTTC
many	TRBV7-9	NA	TRBJ1-2	13	CASSFPLIYGYTF	TGTGCCAGCAGCTTCCCCTTGATCTATGGCTACACCTTC
many	TRBV7-3	NA	TRBJ2-3	13	CASSLARGDTQYF	TGTGCCAGCAGCTTAGCGCGTGGAGATACGCAGTATTTT
few	TRBV20-1	NA	TRBJ2-2	14	CSAGGHSNTGELFF	TGCAGTGCAGGGGGACATTCGAACACCGGGGAGCTGTTTTTT
many	TRBV9	NA	TRBJ2-7	15	CASSKSGNRNLEQYF	TGTGCCAGCAGTAAATCAGGGAATAGAAACCTCGAGCAGTACTTC
NA	TRBV25-1	NA	TRBJ1-1	15	CASRGLWGLNTEAFF	TGTGCCAGCAGAGGACTGTGGGGCCTGAACACTGAAGCTTTCTTT
many	TRBV13	NA	TRBJ2-7	11	CASSLGHGQYF	TGTGCCAGCAGCTTAGGCCATGGGCAGTACTTC
few	TRBV29-1	TRBD2	TRBJ2-6	14	CSVVGGAGANVLTF	TGCAGCGTTGTTGGGGGGGCTGGGGCCAACGTCCTGACTTTC
NA	TRBV13	NA	TRBJ2-1	13	CASRAGARGEQFF	TGTGCCAGCAGGGCGGGCGCTAGGGGTGAGCAGTTCTTC
many	TRBV28	NA	TRBJ1-2	16	CASIFIYGSLNYGYTF	TGTGCCAGCATTTTTATATACGGCAGCCTGAACTATGGCTACACCTTC
many	TRBV7-9	NA	TRBJ2-4	14	CASSLGGVQNIQYF	TGTGCCAGCAGCTTAGGCGGGGTTCAAAACATTCAGTACTTC
many	TRBV11-2	NA	TRBJ1-1	15	CASSSLRHVNTEAFF	TGTGCCAGCAGCTCTCTACGTCATGTGAACACTGAAGCTTTCTTT
NA	TRBV7-9	NA	TRBJ2-5	13	CASSPSGEETQYF	TGTGCCAGCAGCCCCAGTGGAGAGGAGACCCAGTACTTC
NA	TRBV6-9	TRBD1	TRBJ2-7	16	CASSNSAWDRGYEQYF	TGTGCCAGCAGCAATTCGGCCTGGGACAGGGGTTACGAGCAGTACTTC
many	TRBV7-9	NA	TRBJ2-1	14	CASSLREKQYEQFF	TGTGCCAGCAGCTTAAGGGAGAAGCAATACGAGCAGTTCTTC
many	TRBV29-1	NA	TRBJ2-2	11	CSVASTGELFF	TGCAGCGTTGCCAGCACCGGGGAGCTGTTTTTT
many	TRBV4-3	NA	TRBJ1-1	15	CASSQGLWGNTEAFF	TGCGCCAGCAGCCAAGGTCTGTGGGGGAACACTGAAGCTTTCTTT
many	TRBV7-9	TRBD1	TRBJ2-7	14	CASSPSDRVYEQYF	TGTGCCAGCAGCCCCTCGGACAGGGTGTACGAGCAGTACTTC
many	TRBV6-2/TRBV6-3	NA	TRBJ2-2	15	CASSYIPRFAGELFF	TGTGCCAGCAGTTATATCCCTCGGTTCGCCGGGGAGCTGTTTTTT
NA	TRBV14	TRBD1	TRBJ2-7	14	CACSQWDSPYEQYF	TGTGCCTGCAGCCAGTGGGACAGCCCCTACGAGCAGTACTTC
few	TRBV27	TRBD2	TRBJ2-7	15	CASSLVASGTYEQYF	TGTGCCAGCAGTTTAGTGGCTAGCGGGACCTACGAGCAGTACTTC
NA	TRBV19	NA	TRBJ2-5	12	CASSARQEAQYF	TGTGCCAGTAGTGCGAGGCAAGAGGCCCAGTACTTC
NA	TRBV29-1	NA	TRBJ2-7	11	CSVAGSYEQYF	TGCAGCGTGGCGGGGTCCTACGAGCAGTACTTC
many	TRBV15	TRBD1	TRBJ2-5	14	CATSTDDREETQYF	TGTGCCACCAGCACGGACGACAGGGAAGAGACCCAGTACTTC
few	TRBV12-3/TRBV12-4	NA	TRBJ1-2	11	CASSTGTDYTF	TGTGCCAGCAGTACCGGGACGGACTACACCTTC
many	TRBV4-3	NA	TRBJ2-1	14	CASSQAGPRNEQFF	TGCGCCAGCAGCCAAGCAGGGCCACGGAATGAGCAGTTCTTC
NA	TRBV12-5	TRBD2	TRBJ2-7	16	CASGLVRKREGYEQYF	TGTGCTAGTGGTTTGGTAAGGAAAAGGGAGGGCTACGAGCAGTACTTC
many	TRBV29-1	NA	TRBJ2-7	13	CSVEVEDSYEQYF	TGCAGCGTTGAAGTAGAGGACTCCTACGAGCAGTACTTC
many	TRBV6-2/TRBV6-3	TRBD1	TRBJ2-2	13	CASSATGVGELFF	TGTGCCAGCAGCGCTACAGGGGTCGGGGAGCTGTTTTTT
many	TRBV27	TRBD2	TRBJ2-7	18	CASSFQAPRAGFSHEQYF	TGTGCCAGCAGTTTCCAAGCCCCCCGAGCGGGATTTTCTCACGAGCAGTACTTC
NA	TRBV7-2	TRBD1	TRBJ1-5	14	CASSSGGFNQPQHF	TGTGCCAGCAGCTCAGGGGGGTTCAATCAGCCCCAGCATTTT
medium-sized	TRBV7-9	TRBD2	TRBJ2-1	15	CASSKVASGSDEQFF	TGTGCCAGCAGCAAAGTGGCTAGCGGGAGCGATGAGCAGTTCTTC
NA	TRBV19	TRBD1	TRBJ2-7	15	CASSIGPGQSYEQYF	TGTGCCAGTAGTATCGGACCGGGACAGAGCTACGAGCAGTACTTC
many	TRBV27	NA	TRBJ2-5	13	CASSNIAGETQYF	TGTGCCAGCAGCAACATAGCTGGAGAGACCCAGTACTTC
many	TRBV15	TRBD2	TRBJ2-3	14	CATSGSSGGDTQYF	TGTGCCACCAGCGGCTCTAGCGGAGGGGATACGCAGTATTTT
NA	TRBV14	TRBD2	TRBJ2-3	14	CASSGTGGPDTQYF	TGTGCCAGCAGCGGGACGGGAGGGCCAGATACGCAGTATTTT
NA	TRBV28	NA	TRBJ2-7	13	CASSFLDYYEQYF	TGTGCCAGCAGTTTCCTCGACTACTACGAGCAGTACTTC
many	TRBV6-5	NA	TRBJ1-1	14	CASILYAGSTEAFF	TGTGCCAGCATACTTTATGCGGGTTCTACTGAAGCTTTCTTT
medium-sized	TRBV5-1	TRBD1	TRBJ1-2	15	CASSLATGDFYGYTF	TGCGCCAGCAGCTTGGCAACAGGGGATTTCTATGGCTACACCTTC
NA	TRBV2	NA	TRBJ2-1	15	CASRLDSRVPNEQFF	TGTGCCAGCAGGTTGGACTCTCGAGTACCCAATGAGCAGTTCTTC